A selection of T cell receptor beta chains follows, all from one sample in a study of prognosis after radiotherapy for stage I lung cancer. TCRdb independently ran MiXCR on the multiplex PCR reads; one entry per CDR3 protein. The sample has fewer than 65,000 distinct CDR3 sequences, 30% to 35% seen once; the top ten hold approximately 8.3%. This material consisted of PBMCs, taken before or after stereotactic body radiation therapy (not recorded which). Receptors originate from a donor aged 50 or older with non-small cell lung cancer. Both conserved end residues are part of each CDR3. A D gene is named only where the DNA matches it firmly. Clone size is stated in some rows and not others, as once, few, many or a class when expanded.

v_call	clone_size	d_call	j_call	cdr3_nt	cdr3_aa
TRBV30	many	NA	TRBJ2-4	TGTGCCTGGAGCCACGGGCAAAACATTCAGTACTTC	CAWSHGQNIQYF
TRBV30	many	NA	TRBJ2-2	TGTGCCTGGGACAGGTCGAACACCGGGGAGCTGTTTTTT	CAWDRSNTGELFF
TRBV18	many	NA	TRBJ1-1	TGTGCCAGCTCACGGGGGCTGTCCCCTAACACTGAAGCTTTCTTT	CASSRGLSPNTEAFF
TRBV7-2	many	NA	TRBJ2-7	TGTGCCAGCAGCCCCCCGGGGTCCTACGAGCAGTACTTC	CASSPPGSYEQYF
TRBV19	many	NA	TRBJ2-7	TGTGCCAGTAGTATAAGGAGGACGTCCTCCTACGAGCAGTACTTC	CASSIRRTSSYEQYF
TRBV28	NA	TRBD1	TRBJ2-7	TGTGCCAGCAGTCGACTCTCCCTGGACAGGGGAAGGTACGATCAGTACTTC	CASSRLSLDRGRYDQYF
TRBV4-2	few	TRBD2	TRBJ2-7	TGTGCCAGCAGCCAAGGGCGGGGGTACGGCTACGAGCAGTACTTC	CASSQGRGYGYEQYF
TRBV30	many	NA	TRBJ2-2	TGTGCCTGGAGGGACACGAACACCGGGGAGCTGTTTTTT	CAWRDTNTGELFF
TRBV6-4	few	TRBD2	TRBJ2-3	TGTGCCAGCGGGGGGGGTGCGACTAGCGGGAGATCGCCTAGCACAGATACGCAGTATTTT	CASGGGATSGRSPSTDTQYF
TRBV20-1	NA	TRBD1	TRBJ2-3	TGCAGTGCTAGACACGACAGGGGCGTAACAGATACGCAGTATTTT	CSARHDRGVTDTQYF
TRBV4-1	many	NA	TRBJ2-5	TGCGCCAGCAGCCAAGCCCACAGGGAGACCCAGTACTTC	CASSQAHRETQYF
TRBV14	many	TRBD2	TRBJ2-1	TGTGCCAGCAGCCAAGTTCGGCTAGCGGGAGGGCAGTTCTTC	CASSQVRLAGGQFF
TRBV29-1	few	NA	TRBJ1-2	TGCAGCGTTGTTGCTTACGACTATGGCTACACCTTC	CSVVAYDYGYTF
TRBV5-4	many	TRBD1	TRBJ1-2	TGTGCCAGCAGCCTACAGGGGGCAGGTGGCTACACCTTC	CASSLQGAGGYTF
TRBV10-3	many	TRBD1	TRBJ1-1	TGTGCCATCAGGGAGGACAGGACCTTCGGTGAAGCTTTCTTT	CAIREDRTFGEAFF
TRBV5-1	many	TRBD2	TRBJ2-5	TGCGCCAGCAGCTTGGATAGGCCGGGGAGGGGAGAGACCCAGTACTTC	CASSLDRPGRGETQYF
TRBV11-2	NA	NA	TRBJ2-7	TGTGCCGGAAGCTCCACAGGGATGAGGTACGAGCAGTACTTC	CAGSSTGMRYEQYF
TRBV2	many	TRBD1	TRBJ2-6	TGTGCCAGCAGAGCAACAGGGGCGTCTGGGGCCAACGTCCTGACTTTC	CASRATGASGANVLTF
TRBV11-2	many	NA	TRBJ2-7	TGTGCCAGCAGCTTATTCCGTCCCCGATCAGAGGGAGGGGGCGAGCAGTACTTC	CASSLFRPRSEGGGEQYF
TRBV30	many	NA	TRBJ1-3	TGTGCCTGCACCAGGGGTCCTGGAAACACCATATATTTT	CACTRGPGNTIYF
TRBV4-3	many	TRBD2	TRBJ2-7	TGCGCCAGCAGCCTTCGACTAGCGGGGGTCTACGAGCAGTACTTC	CASSLRLAGVYEQYF
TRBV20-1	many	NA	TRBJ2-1	TGCAGTGCTCCCGACCGAGGGCGAAGTTTAGTTCATGAGCAGTTCTTC	CSAPDRGRSLVHEQFF
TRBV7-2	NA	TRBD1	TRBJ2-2	TGTGCCAGCAGATCCCCGGGACAGATACTCACCTGGGAGCTGTTTTTT	CASRSPGQILTWELFF